Following are 2 T cell receptor beta chains from one sample sequenced in a study of breast tumors, draining lymph nodes, adjacent tissues. TCRdb ran MiXCR on the multiplex PCR reads and lists one entry per CDR3 protein. The table includes under 75,000 distinct CDR3 sequences, 57% detected once. The sequenced sample was breast tumor tissue. These receptors were taken from a female donor with breast cancer. Some clones in this sample may be carry-over from other donors' samples.

CDR3 region: CASSSLAGVYEQYF. CDR3 sequence (DNA): TGTGCCAGCAGTTCCCTAGCGGGAGTGTACGAGCAGTACTTC. The J gene is TRBJ2-7, the V gene TRBV6-5; 10 positions match TRBD2. From germline, CDR1 is MNHEY and CDR2 SVGAGI. CDR3 length: 14 amino acids. The trim removed 4 bases at V and 4 bases at J, leaving 4 bases unmatched.

The chain couples TRBV7-8 to TRBJ1-5; D ambiguous. This CDR3 spans 15 amino acids. Trimming pared 3 bases from V and 0 bases from J, leaving 9 bases between. Germline CDR1 SGHVS, CDR2 FQNEAQ. CDR3 sequence (DNA): TGTGCCAGCAGCTTGCGCCTCTATAGCAATCAGCCCCAGCATTTT. It encodes CASSLRLYSNQPQHF.